This TCR beta chain stems from a study of graft-versus-host responses after intestinal transplantation (dated by TCRdb to the early 2020s). Context from the whole study: Multivisceral, liver-intestinal, or isolated intestinal transplants were received by the recipients. Every recipient was given anti-thymocyte globulin induction, then maintenance tacrolimus and steroids for around three years. After intestinal transplantation, graft-versus-host and host-versus-graft alloreactive T cell clones in the graft, circulation and bone marrow were tracked using bulk TCR-beta CDR3 sequencing. Alloreactive clones were identified by sequencing pre-transplant mixed lymphocyte reaction products and comparing them with unstimulated pre-transplant donor and recipient T cells. The cohort enrolled approximately 24 intestinal transplant recipients, one of whom was a retransplant, and a few patients without pretransplant specimens were excluded. A peak of at least 4% donor T cells among recipient peripheral blood mononuclear cells was the definition used for donor T cell macrochimerism. Rather than going through the commercial service, samples from a few later patients were sequenced in-house on an Illumina MiSeq and processed with MiXCR. Summary of the overall study and its limitations: Early after transplant, declines in HvG clones were associated with peak levels of circulating GvH clones. Conclusions were limited by the relatively low number and heterogeneity of intestinal transplant patients. GvH clones were found in recipient bone marrow, and some of the GvH clones appeared earlier in ileal mucosa or blood, which is consistent with an intestinal mucosal origin. High GvH to HvG T cell clonal ratios were observed in the allografts of patients with donor T cell macrochimerism.

CDR1 and CDR2 (SGHAT, FQNNGV) derive from the germline V gene. The cysteine opens and the phenylalanine closes a CDR3 of 15 amino acids. Only the CDR3 DNA is retained, 45 bases long and in frame from the first base. The germline ends are 12 bases apart after V is trimmed by 1 base and J by 6 bases. This clone was seen once. The target of this receptor is not known. Base qualities were left out, and no much larger clone turns up one base away. Libraries were prepared through the immunoSEQ multiplex PCR assay. For most patients, genomic DNA was isolated using the Qiagen DNeasy Blood and Tissue Kit and was shipped frozen to Adaptive Biotechnologies for TCR sequencing. For most patients, high-throughput TCR-beta CDR3 sequencing of genomic DNA was performed by Adaptive Biotechnologies. Processing in the source paper ran as follows. TCR sequencing data for 18 patients were retrieved from Adaptive's ImmunoSEQ software; a few other patients were processed with MiXCR and VDJtools. To correct CD4 versus CD8 sorting errors, sequences present in both subsets at a frequency ratio below 5:1 were removed. Because the origin of CDR3 nucleotide sequences shared between donor and recipient could not be assigned, those sequences were removed. To count as alloreactive, a clone needed at least 2-fold expansion over unstimulated cells and a minimum CFSE-low frequency of 0.002% (template counts) or 0.001% (read counts). A clone was considered mappable if detected in the sequenced pre-transplant spleen, lymph node, or MLR CFSE-low populations of the donor or recipient. Cumulative frequency of alloreactive clones was calculated as a percentage of all sequences weighted by copy number. Entries here come from immuneACCESS through TCRdb and include only in-frame sequences with V and J called. Some clones fail to appear in such tables; in the studies checked, an unresolved V gene covers under half of the shortfall, and the cause of the remainder is unknown. V and J calls and clone size are copied from that table; D and trimming were computed from the DNA. Counted in this sample were roughly 120,000 clones; approximately 90% of them appeared once. The ten most abundant clones make up approximately 0.18% of the sample.

Taken with the paper, the label for time point translates to: cells obtained before transplantation from donor or recipient. CD3+CD4+ and CD3+CD8+ populations were FACS-sorted from unstimulated pre-transplant donor and recipient cells taken from spleen or lymph nodes. The origin of this receptor is a human donor who received an intestinal transplant. The material sequenced was unstimulated CD4+ T cells sorted from spleen or lymph node cells, taken before intestinal transplant. The sequence joins TRBV11-2 to TRBJ2-2; 6 matching bases give a weak D call of TRBD1. The CDR3 here reads CASSLGDIPPGELFF. The DNA sequence is TGTGCCAGCAGCTTAGGGGACATTCCCCCCGGGGAGCTGTTTTTT.